The sequence of this T cell receptor (beta chain) was determined in a study of CD8+CD57+ T cells in acquired aplastic anemia. Trimming took off 5 bases at V and 0 bases at J, with 8 bases between the two ends. The CDR3 consists of 13 residues. The germline V gene encodes CDR1 SNHLY and CDR2 FYNNEI. Sequencing was done on patients that had shown CD8+CD57+ cell expansion by flow cytometry. Profiling that covered TCR beta VDJ and CDR3 relied on genomic DNA as its template. TCRdb independently ran MiXCR on the reads; one entry per CDR3 protein. This sample has approximately 470,000 distinct CDR3 sequences; over 25% occur once, and the top ten carry about 0.8%.

V usage is TRBV2 and J usage is TRBJ2-7; D call uncertain. The TCR comes from a human donor with aplastic anemia. The material sequenced was sorted CD4+, CD8+, or CD8+CD57+ T cells (not recorded which) from PBMCs. The CDR3 is CASSYLGSYEQYF. The CDR3, as DNA: TGTGCCAGCAGTTACTTGGGCTCCTACGAGCAGTACTTC.